One and the same sample provided the 15 T cell receptor beta chains below, sequenced in a study of blood T cell repertoires in COVID-19. The repertoire was sequenced with immunoSEQ multiplex PCR; TCRdb's copy has only in-frame clones and lacks some. The table has about 240,000 clones, approximately 83% seen once. Sequencing used PBMCs or T cells enriched from blood (not recorded which). All receptors come from a woman aged 40-49 years with acute COVID-19.

This clone showed up just once. This chain uses TRBV5-5 with TRBJ1-4, with 7 bases lining up with TRBD1. Germline CDR1 and CDR2: SGHKS and YYEKEE (reference sequence). V gave up 1 base and J gave up 7 bases; unmatched junction bases: 10. The CDR3 sequence is 16 residues long. CDR3 DNA sequence: TGTGCCAGCAGCTTGATTGCGGCAGGGGGACTTGAAAAACTGTTTTTT. Translated: CASSLIAAGGLEKLFF.

V is TRBV7-9 and J is TRBJ1-4; D gene uncertain. The CDR3 totals 13 residues. Trimming removed 4 bases from V and 4 bases from J, with 7 bases in between. Germline CDR1 reads SEHNR; CDR2 reads FQNEAQ (reference sequence). The CDR3 here is CASSSEFNEKLFF. The DNA for the CDR3 is TGTGCCAGCAGCTCCGAGTTTAATGAAAAACTGTTTTTT.

This clone was seen only a few times. The rearrangement joins TRBV27 to TRBJ1-2, with TRBD1 as a possible D gene (6 bases). The germline V and J ends were trimmed by 5 bases and 6 bases, with 22 bases remaining between them. In germline, CDR1 is MNHEY, CDR2 SMNVEV (reference sequence). The CDR3 totals 16 residues. The CDR3: CASSNNIKTGLHGYTF. In DNA form, the CDR3 reads TGTGCCAGCAGTAACAACATAAAAACAGGGTTGCATGGCTACACCTTC.

The chain has TRBV3-1 (or the pseudogene TRBV3-2) and TRBJ1-6; 10 nucleotides align to TRBD1. This CDR3 has 14 residues. Germline-derived CDR1 and CDR2 are LGHDT and YNNKEL (reference sequence). V lost 4 bases to trimming and J lost 9 bases; unmatched junction nucleotides: 3. The CDR3 nucleotides read TGTGCCAGCAGCCTAGGACAGGGGGTTTCACCCCTCCACTTT. It translates to CASSLGQGVSPLHF.

The CDR3 here is CASTSGTGGDEQYF. The CDR3, as DNA: TGTGCCAGCACCTCCGGGACAGGGGGCGACGAGCAGTACTTC. J is TRBJ2-7 and V is TRBV14; 12 nucleotides line up with TRBD1. With 7 bases clipped from V and 5 bases from J, the junction kept 6 bases outside the gene matches. Germline V gene data show CDR1 as SGHDN and CDR2 as FVKESK. The CDR3 loop spans 14 amino acids.

This chain connects TRBV7-9 to TRBJ1-4; D uncertain. CDR1 and CDR2 from the germline V gene are SEHNR and FQNEAQ (reference sequence). The V and J ends lost 5 bases and 6 bases respectively, with 16 bases between them. This CDR3 has 15 residues. For the CDR3, the DNA is TGTGCCAGCAGCACGACCCCCGGCGGGGATGAAAAACTGTTTTTT. It encodes CASSTTPGGDEKLFF.

The chain joins TRBV7-9 to TRBJ1-1; 8 bases match TRBD1. Germline loops: CDR1 SEHNR, CDR2 FQNEAQ (reference sequence). Trimming cost V 3 bases and J 10 bases; bases outside gene matches: 4. The CDR3 has 12 amino acids. CDR3 DNA: TGTGCCAGCAGCTTGGACAGGGTTGGAGCTTTCTTT. Its protein product is CASSLDRVGAFF.

The chain recombines TRBV24-1 with TRBJ2-5, with D perhaps TRBD1 (6 bases). Trimming took off 4 bases at V and 13 bases at J, with 15 bases between the two ends. This CDR3 has 12 amino acids. Germline CDR1 KGHDR, CDR2 SFDVKD. The CDR3 nucleotides are TGTGCCACCAGTGACCTTGGACAGCGCCTGTACTTC. Its translation is CATSDLGQRLYF.

The V gene is TRBV24-1, the J gene TRBJ2-2, with a weak D call TRBD1 (6 bases). V was cut by 6 bases and J by 5 bases, with 12 bases left in between. The CDR3 runs 14 residues. The germline CDR1 and CDR2 sequences are KGHDR and SFDVKD. The CDR3 sequence is CATSPPGETGELFF. The CDR3 DNA follows: TGTGCCACCAGTCCCCCAGGGGAAACCGGGGAGCTGTTTTTT.

The rearrangement links TRBV10-2 to TRBJ2-4; 11 bases align to TRBD1. Germline trimming cut 4 bases from V and 5 bases from J; bases unmatched to any gene: 10. Germline V gene sequence: CDR1 WSHSY, CDR2 SAAADI. The CDR3 runs to 17 residues. In nucleotides, the CDR3 is TGCGCCAGCAGTGGGATACCGGGACAGGGGGTGGAAAACATTCAGTACTTC. Protein product: CASSGIPGQGVENIQYF.

The V gene is TRBV2, the J gene TRBJ2-1; 7 positions agree with TRBD1. Trimming took 5 bases from V and 14 from J; bases not matched to a gene: 6. Germline V gives CDR1 SNHLY, CDR2 FYNNEI. There are 11 residues in the CDR3. The CDR3 loop is CASSPDRVKFF. The CDR3 DNA is TGTGCCAGCAGTCCCGACAGGGTGAAGTTCTTC.

The chain uses TRBV21-1 and TRBJ1-1. TRBV21-1 corresponds to a pseudogene. The CDR3 contains 18 residues. CDR3 sequence reads: CASSKEKKAGMGNTEAFF. The DNA for the CDR3 is TGTGCCAGCAGCAAAGAGAAAAAGGCGGGAATGGGGAACACTGAAGCTTTCTTT.

V gene TRBV7-8 combines with J gene TRBJ2-1, with 7 bases that match TRBD2. V was clipped by 5 bases and J by 2 bases; unmatched bases: 3. Germline V gene lookup returns CDR1 SGHVS and CDR2 FQNEAQ. There are 14 residues in the CDR3. The CDR3 region is CASSRGTTYNEQFF. Written as DNA, the CDR3 is TGTGCCAGCAGCCGAGGGACTACCTACAATGAGCAGTTCTTC.

Here the CDR3 DNA reads TGTGCCAGCACCGCTAGGGGCACTGAAGCTTTCTTT. Translated, it gives CASTARGTEAFF. J is TRBJ1-1 and V is TRBV28, with a possible D match to TRBD1 (5 bases). Deletions cut 7 bases from V and 4 bases from J, with 10 bases between. The CDR3 contains 12 residues. Germline V gives CDR1 MDHEN, CDR2 SYDVKM.

This chain connects TRBV19 to TRBJ1-6; D gene uncertain. V lost 4 bases and J lost 8, with 21 bases in between. The CDR3 is 17 amino acids. In germline, CDR1 is LNHDA, CDR2 SQIVND (reference sequence). CDR3 in amino acids: CASSTPPFSVGDSPLHF. CDR3 coding DNA: TGTGCCAGTAGTACACCCCCCTTTTCGGTGGGAGATTCACCCCTCCACTTT.